The 17 T cell receptor beta chains in this list originate from one sample, sequenced in a study of T cell repertoires in cytomegalovirus infection (dated by TCRdb to about 2019). In the paper's terms, the treatment or condition label means: in vitro stimulation with specific CMV peptide epitopes to enrich CMV-specific T cells. The instrument given in TCRdb is Illumina HiSeq 1500. TCRdb passed the public sequencing reads through fastp at Q25 and MiXCR, retaining productive beta sequences. Each entry is one CDR3 protein sequence, shown with its most common DNA and genes. Present in this sample are 43,000 or so distinct CDR3 sequences, around 21% of which were seen just once. Of the sample, about 53% falls within the top ten clones. These receptors have no identified antigens. The source material was CD8+ T cells from cultured PBMCs, sampled from culture after CMV antigen stimulation. The receptors derive from a human donor in good health (CMV status not recorded). Some clones in this sample may be carry-over from other donors' samples.

This clonotype was detected only a few times. V is TRBV5-1 and J is TRBJ2-7; D ambiguous. Trimming took off 2 bases at V and 3 bases at J, with 12 bases between the two ends. The CDR3 runs 14 residues. Per the germline V gene, CDR1 is SGHRS and CDR2 is YFSETQ. DNA of the CDR3: TGCGCCAGCAGCTTCCCGGCAGAGAACTACGAGCAGTACTTC. Translation gives CASSFPAENYEQYF.

This chain uses TRBV9 with TRBJ2-4; D gene ambiguous. This CDR3 region has 17 residues. V was cut by 0 bases and J by 6 bases, with 19 bases left in between. The germline V gene encodes CDR1 SGDLS and CDR2 YYNGEE. The CDR3 nucleotides read TGTGCCAGCAGCGTAGGCCCCGCCGGCAGTTATAGAAACATTCAGTACTTC. It translates to CASSVGPAGSYRNIQYF.

This clonotype came up many times. The chain carries TRBV19 and TRBJ2-7, with no clear D. This CDR3 has 13 residues. Trimming left V 3 bases short and J 6 bases short, with 12 bases between. Per the germline V gene, CDR1 is LNHDA and CDR2 is SQIVND (reference sequence). This CDR3 reads CASSMGWPTEQYF. Here the CDR3 DNA reads TGTGCCAGTAGTATGGGGTGGCCCACCGAGCAGTACTTC.

Only a few counts were recorded for this clonotype. The chain employs TRBV12-3 or TRBV12-4 and TRBJ1-1; TRBD1 matches at 7 bases. Unmatched junction bases numbered 2, after V lost 6 bases and J lost 4 bases. The CDR3 is made up of 12 amino acids. This CDR3 is CASRQGVTEAFF. The CDR3 DNA is TGTGCCAGCAGGCAGGGGGTCACTGAAGCTTTCTTT.

The rearrangement joins TRBV20-1 to TRBJ1-4; D is unclear. This CDR3 has 13 amino acids. Looked up from germline, CDR1 is DFQATT and CDR2 is SNEGSKA (reference sequence). V was cut by 2 bases and J by 3 bases, with 7 bases left in between. CDR3 sequence: CSARPTPNEKLFF. CDR3 nucleotide sequence: TGCAGTGCTAGACCAACCCCTAATGAAAAACTGTTTTTT.

This clonotype was seen repeatedly, ten times or more. This sequence joins TRBV5-1 and TRBJ1-4; D gene unclear. The CDR3 sequence is 14 residues long. V was trimmed by 3 bases and J by 4 bases, leaving 10 bases between them. Germline assignment: CDR1 SGHRS and CDR2 YFSETQ. DNA for the CDR3: TGCGCCAGCAGCTCGGGCAGAGGTAATGAAAAACTGTTTTTT. This codes for CASSSGRGNEKLFF.

V and J are TRBV30 and TRBJ2-7; tentative D call: TRBD1 (6 bases). Germline V gives CDR1 GTSNPN, CDR2 SVGIG (reference sequence). V lost 3 bases and J 2 bases, leaving 17 bases between the germline ends. This CDR3 is 15 amino acids long. CDR3 amino acids: CAWSALEQGTYEQYF. Here the CDR3 DNA reads TGTGCCTGGAGCGCGCTCGAGCAGGGGACCTACGAGCAGTACTTC.

This clonotype was observed a handful of times. The V and J genes are TRBV12-3 or TRBV12-4 and TRBJ2-2, with D perhaps TRBD2 (6 bases). V lost 11 bases and J 0 bases, leaving 10 bases between the germline ends. The CDR3 has 13 amino acids. The CDR3 DNA is TGTGCCGGTGGGGAGGCGAACACCGGGGAGCTGTTTTTT. Translation gives CAGGEANTGELFF.

The V and J genes are TRBV3-1 and TRBJ1-2; D is unclear. Per germline, CDR1 LGHDT and CDR2 YNNKEL (reference sequence). The CDR3 sequence is 15 residues long. The germline V and J ends were trimmed by 3 bases and 5 bases, with 16 bases remaining between them. The CDR3 coding sequence is TGTGCCAGCAGCCACGCCGCGTTACAGATTTATGGCTACACCTTC. Translation: CASSHAALQIYGYTF.

This clonotype was seen only a few times. The chain carries TRBV11-2 and TRBJ1-1, with no clear D. This CDR3 comprises 13 residues. Germline V gene sequence: CDR1 SGHAT, CDR2 FQNNGV. Trimming took off 4 bases at V and 1 base at J, with 7 bases between the two ends. CDR3 amino acids: CASSWRANTEAFF. CDR3 nucleotide sequence: TGTGCCAGCAGCTGGCGCGCGAACACTGAAGCTTTCTTT.

This clonotype was recorded a few times. The chain couples TRBV6-2 or TRBV6-3 to TRBJ2-1; TRBD2 matches 12 bases. The germline V gene encodes CDR1 MNHEY and CDR2 SVGEGT. CDR3 length equals 19 residues. The J segment lost 0 bases and the V segment lost 0 bases, leaving 6 bases of the junction unmatched. The CDR3 spells CASSYSVSSGGASYNEQFF. The CDR3 DNA sequence: TGTGCCAGCAGTTACTCGGTGTCTAGCGGGGGGGCCTCCTACAATGAGCAGTTCTTC.

This clonotype was counted many times. This chain joins TRBV7-8 and TRBJ2-7; a possible D gene is TRBD2 (6 bases). The V and J ends lost 7 bases and 2 bases respectively, with 15 bases between them. This CDR3 region has 14 residues. The germline CDR1 and CDR2 sequences are SGHVS and FQNEAQ. In DNA, the CDR3 is TGTGCCAGCAACTCCGGGACTGGACCCTACGAGCAGTACTTC. Its translation: CASNSGTGPYEQYF.

This clonotype was seen ten or more times. The chain joins TRBV7-6 to TRBJ2-1, with a possible D match to TRBD2 (6 bases). Germline assignment: CDR1 SGHVS and CDR2 FNYEAQ. The CDR3 has 22 amino acids. Trimming took off 5 bases at V and 1 base at J, with 33 bases between the two ends. The CDR3, as DNA: TGTGCCAGCAGCCAGGCGGACGGGTTTCCGTTCTGGCGGGGAGGATCCTACAATGAGCAGTTCTTC. Protein product: CASSQADGFPFWRGGSYNEQFF.

V usage is TRBV27 and J usage is TRBJ1-3, with no clear D. The V and J ends lost 5 bases and 0 bases respectively, with 8 bases between them. The germline CDR1 and CDR2 sequences are MNHEY and SMNVEV (reference sequence). The CDR3 is 14 residues long. The CDR3, as DNA: TGTGCCAGCAGTGCCGGGTCCTCTGGAAACACCATATATTTT. This codes for CASSAGSSGNTIYF.

This clonotype has just a few counts. This chain uses TRBV30 with TRBJ2-5; D is undetermined. Germline V CDR1 and CDR2: GTSNPN, SVGIG (reference sequence). The CDR3 has 11 residues. Trimming removed 3 bases from V and 5 bases from J, with 7 bases in between. CDR3 coding DNA: TGTGCCTGGAGACTGGGGGAGACCCAGTACTTC. This translates into CAWRLGETQYF.

This clonotype was seen only a few times. The chain uses TRBV27 and TRBJ2-3, with 7 bases lining up with TRBD2. V shed 4 bases, J shed 4 bases, and the junction held 8 bases outside the gene matches. Germline CDR1 is MNHEY and CDR2 is SMNVEV (reference sequence). The CDR3 has 15 residues. CDR3 amino acids: CASSSRLASADTQYF. The CDR3 DNA reads as TGTGCCAGCAGTTCTCGACTAGCTTCTGCAGATACGCAGTATTTT.

This clonotype occurred a few times. A read error may be the cause here, since a much bigger clone is one base away. The rearrangement uses TRBV7-2 and TRBJ2-4; 9 bases agree with TRBD2. Losses at the gene ends were 1 base for V and 3 bases for J; bases not matched to a gene: 4. This CDR3 contains 16 residues. Germline CDR1 SGHTA, CDR2 FQGNSA. The CDR3: CASSLVAGGIKNIQYF. The CDR3 region has the DNA TGTGCCAGCAGCTTAGTGGCGGGAGGGATCAAAAACATTCAGTACTTC.